The text below deals with one TCR beta chain. The data originate from a study of shared clonotypes between healthy human individuals. Germline V gives CDR1 SGHRS, CDR2 YFSETQ. The CDR3 has 14 residues. The V gene lost 0 bases and the J gene lost 4 bases, with 7 bases spanning the gap. Measured with immunoSEQ multiplex PCR; TCRdb has only the in-frame clones, and not every one. Of some 500,000 clones in the sample, 90% to 96% are singletons; the top ten hold approximately 0.06%. The J gene is TRBJ1-4, the V gene TRBV5-1; D is ambiguous. The source is a woman aged 25 to 39 in good health. The sequencing sample was made of naive CD4+ T cells sorted from blood. Subset reported: CD45RA+ positively selected. CDR3 sequence: CASSLGALNEKLFF. The CDR3 DNA sequence: TGCGCCAGCAGCTTGGGAGCCCTTAATGAAAAACTGTTTTTT. Looking up the rest from reference TRBV5-1 and TRBJ1-4 gives the full variable domain: KAGVTQTPRYLIKTRGQQVTLSCSPISGHRSVSWYQQTPGQGLQFLFEYFSETQRNKGNFPGRFSGRQFSNSRSEMNVSTLELGDSALYLCASSLGALNEKLFFGSGTQLSVL.